These T cell receptor beta chains were read from a single sample in a study of blood T cell repertoires in COVID-19. Produced via immunoSEQ multiplex PCR; TCRdb's table is partial and in-frame only. Of roughly 49,000 clones in the sample, around 84% were seen once. The material sequenced was peripheral blood. All receptors derive from a man between 50 and 59 years old with active COVID-19. The CDR3 runs from the conserved cysteine through the conserved F or W. The D gene is left open where the match is weak. Only part of the rows carry a size: once, few, many, or a class if the clone is expanded.

clone_size	d_call	v_call	j_call	cdr3_nt	cdr3_aa
NA	TRBD2	TRBV13	TRBJ2-1	TGTGCCAGCAGCTTTGGGACTAGCGGGGGCAATGAGCAGTTCTTC	CASSFGTSGGNEQFF
NA	NA	TRBV7-7	TRBJ1-6	TGTGCCAGCAGCTTAGGCAGGGGCACGCCCTATAATTCACCCCTCCACTTT	CASSLGRGTPYNSPLHF
NA	NA	TRBV7-2	TRBJ1-4	TGTGCCAGCAGCTTAAAAGGACGGAGTGGGACTGCCGAAAAACTGTTTTTT	CASSLKGRSGTAEKLFF
NA	NA	TRBV11-3	TRBJ2-3	TGTGCCAGCAGCCCGTCTGAGGGGGACATTAGTGATACGCAGTATTTT	CASSPSEGDISDTQYF
NA	NA	TRBV4-1	TRBJ1-1	TGCGCCAGCAGGACAGCTATGAACACTGAAGCTTTCTTT	CASRTAMNTEAFF
NA	NA	TRBV7-9	TRBJ1-5	TGTGCCAGCAGCTTTAATCCCCGCCTCGGACGGGGAAATCAGCCCCAGCATTTT	CASSFNPRLGRGNQPQHF
NA	NA	TRBV5-1	TRBJ2-3	TGCGCCAGCAGCAGACACCGGGACATTCTTGGCACAGATACGCAGTATTTT	CASSRHRDILGTDTQYF
NA	TRBD1	TRBV2	TRBJ1-1	TGTGCCAGCAGTGGCAGGGGGCGAGAATACAACACTGAAGCTTTCTTT	CASSGRGREYNTEAFF
NA	NA	TRBV5-1	TRBJ2-2	TGCGCCAGCAGCTTGCAGGACAGCTACACCGGGGAGCTGTTTTTT	CASSLQDSYTGELFF
NA	NA	TRBV5-4	TRBJ2-2	TGTGCCAGCAGCTTTGCAGAAGGGGAGCTGTTTTTT	CASSFAEGELFF
few	NA	TRBV27	TRBJ2-7	TGTGCCAGCAGTTTACAAGAGGGCCAGGCCTACGAGCAGTACTTC	CASSLQEGQAYEQYF
once	NA	TRBV11-3	TRBJ2-3	TGTGCCAGCAGCTTCCGACAGGGCACAGATACGCAGTATTTT	CASSFRQGTDTQYF
NA	TRBD2	TRBV7-6	TRBJ2-7	TGTGCCAGCAGCTTCGAACTAGCGGGGGCCTACGAGCAGTACTTC	CASSFELAGAYEQYF
NA	NA	TRBV7-9	TRBJ2-1	TGTGCCAGCAGCTTACAGGGTGAGCAGTTCTTC	CASSLQGEQFF
NA	NA	TRBV24-1	TRBJ2-1	TGTGCCACCAGTGACCTGTACAATGAGCAGTTCTTC	CATSDLYNEQFF
NA	TRBD2	TRBV11-2	TRBJ2-5	TGTGCCAGCAGCTTAGGACTAGCGGACATTGAGACCCAGTACTTC	CASSLGLADIETQYF
NA	NA	TRBV7-2	TRBJ1-2	TGTGCCAGCAGCCCTAAGACAGTCGGCTACACCTTC	CASSPKTVGYTF
NA	NA	TRBV28	TRBJ1-5	TGTGCCAGCAGCCCCCGCTGGGGAGACAATCAGCCCCAGCATTTT	CASSPRWGDNQPQHF
NA	NA	TRBV3-1/TRBV3-2	TRBJ2-3	TGTGCCAGCAGTCAAGACTATTCCCATACGCAGTATTTT	CASSQDYSHTQYF
NA	TRBD1	TRBV11-2	TRBJ1-1	TGTGCCAGCAGCTCACCCCGGACAGGGTGGAGTACTGAAGCTTTCTTT	CASSSPRTGWSTEAFF
once	TRBD2	TRBV29-1	TRBJ2-4	TGCAGCGGTCTATGGGCTAGCGGGGGGGCATGGGCCAAAAACATTCAGTACTTC	CSGLWASGGAWAKNIQYF
NA	NA	TRBV6-1	TRBJ1-1	TGTGCCAGCAGCAGCAGAGGGAACACTGAAGCTTTCTTT	CASSSRGNTEAFF
once	NA	TRBV28	TRBJ1-1	TGTGCCAGCAGTTTAAGCGCGACTGAAGCTTTCTTT	CASSLSATEAFF
NA	TRBD2	TRBV7-2	TRBJ2-1	TGTGCCAGCAGCTTCCTCCTACTAGCGGGGGGGCGTAATGAGCAGTTCTTC	CASSFLLLAGGRNEQFF
NA	NA	TRBV5-1	TRBJ1-5	TGCGCCAGCAGCTTAGAGGGAGGGGCAAATCAGCCCCAGCATTTT	CASSLEGGANQPQHF
NA	NA	TRBV28	TRBJ2-7	TGTGCCAGCAGGACGGGGGTTTCTTACGAGCAGTACTTC	CASRTGVSYEQYF
NA	TRBD1	TRBV2	TRBJ1-2	TGTGCCAGCGCCCTGGGACAGGGGGTGTTCTATGGCTACACCTTC	CASALGQGVFYGYTF
NA	NA	TRBV5-4	TRBJ1-2	TGTGCCAGCAGCTCCGCCGGCGCCGGGGGCTACACCTTC	CASSSAGAGGYTF
NA	NA	TRBV5-1	TRBJ2-5	TGCGCCAGCAGCTTGGAAAGGGGCACCCAAGAGACCCAGTACTTC	CASSLERGTQETQYF
NA	NA	TRBV4-3	TRBJ2-5	TGCGCCAGCAGCCAAGATCCAGACCAAGAGACCCAGTACTTC	CASSQDPDQETQYF